The TCR beta chain under discussion was sequenced for a study of OX40 agonist ivuxolimab in advanced cancers. Sequenced by immunoSEQ multiplex PCR; TCRdb stores in-frame clones only, minus some. Of around 36,000 clones in the sample, about 90% were seen once. The CDR3 has 14 amino acids. The sample here was CD4+ or CD8+ T cells sorted from blood, taken in a trial of the OX40 agonist ivuxolimab. The chain joins TRBV21-1 to TRBJ1-6; the table's D call, TRBD1, has no DNA check behind it. TRBV21-1 is shown as a pseudogene. The sequence came from an adult with an advanced solid tumor such as melanoma, head and neck, liver or kidney cancer. The DNA of the CDR3 is TGTGCCAGCAGCAAAGCGAGGGGGCACTCACCCCTCCACTTT. It translates to CASSKARGHSPLHF.